Listed below are T cell receptor beta chains from one sample, sequenced in a study of glioma-infiltrating T cells after dendritic cell vaccination. Generated by immunoSEQ multiplex PCR, the TCRdb table keeps only in-frame clones and is missing some. The data hold some 100,000 clones, with 79% observed a single time. The specimen was blood, collected before dendritic cell vaccination. The receptors come from a human donor with glioblastoma. CDR3s include the opening cysteine and the closing phenylalanine or tryptophan. A D gene is named only where the DNA matches it firmly. Only some rows state a clone size, as once, few, many or a class for expanded clones.

v_call	j_call	clone_size	d_call	cdr3_nt	cdr3_aa
TRBV5-1	TRBJ2-5	.	.	TGCGCCAGCAGCTTGGTATTGGAGACCCAGTACTTC	CASSLVLETQYF
TRBV7-2	TRBJ2-3	.	.	TGTGCCAGCAGCTTCGGTGCGGGGCGGGGCACAGATACGCAGTATTTT	CASSFGAGRGTDTQYF
TRBV5-1	TRBJ2-1	once	TRBD2	TGCGCCAGCAGCTCGACTAGCGGGGGCTCCTACAATGAGCAGTTCTTC	CASSSTSGGSYNEQFF
TRBV5-1	TRBJ1-5	.	.	TGCGCCAGCGGACCCAGGGGTGTTGGGGCCCCATCGATCTATCGGGCTACAAATCAGCCCCAGCATTTT	CASGPRGVGAPSIYRATNQPQHF
TRBV6-1	TRBJ1-1	.	.	TGTGCCAGCAGTGACAGGGAGAACACTGAAGCTTTCTTT	CASSDRENTEAFF
TRBV9	TRBJ2-1	.	TRBD2	TGTGCCAGCAGCTACCTCGGACTAGCGGGAGTCAATGAGCAGTTCTTC	CASSYLGLAGVNEQFF
TRBV7-8	TRBJ1-1	.	.	TGTGCCAGCAGCTTAGGCATGAGAACTGAAGCTTTCTTT	CASSLGMRTEAFF
TRBV6-6	TRBJ2-3	many	TRBD1	TGTGCCAGCAGTTACTTCTCCGCTGGACAGGCAGATACGCAGTATTTT	CASSYFSAGQADTQYF
TRBV9	TRBJ2-1	.	.	TGTGCCAGCAGCGTAGCAGGGCAGGGGCCCTACAATGAGCAGTTCTTC	CASSVAGQGPYNEQFF
TRBV10-1	TRBJ1-5	once	.	TGCGCTACGGGTAGGCGGAATAGCAATCAGCCCCAGCATTTT	CATGRRNSNQPQHF
TRBV6-6	TRBJ2-2	few	TRBD2	TGTGCCAGCAGGGGTCTAGCGGGAGAAAGGAACGGGGAGCTGTTTTTT	CASRGLAGERNGELFF
TRBV7-8	TRBJ2-3	.	TRBD1	TGTGCCAGCAGCCGACAGGGGGATACGCAGTATTTT	CASSRQGDTQYF
TRBV9	TRBJ1-5	.	TRBD1	TGTGCCAGCAGCGTAGACAGCAGGGGGCGAGGGCCCCAGCATTTT	CASSVDSRGRGPQHF
TRBV19	TRBJ2-1	.	TRBD2	TGTGCCAGTAGTGTTCTAGCGGAGGTACAGTTCTTC	CASSVLAEVQFF
TRBV4-1	TRBJ2-3	once	.	TGCGCCAGCAGCCGGAGTGGGTCAGATACGCAGTATTTT	CASSRSGSDTQYF
TRBV6-1	TRBJ2-5	.	.	TGTGCCAGCAGTACAGGACAGTGGGAGACCCAGTACTTC	CASSTGQWETQYF
TRBV7-9	TRBJ1-2	once	TRBD1	TGTGCCAGCAGCCCCCGCGGGACAGACTATGGCTACACCTTC	CASSPRGTDYGYTF
TRBV10-1	TRBJ1-2	.	.	TGCGCCAGCAGGAAACAGGGACCTACTGGCTATGGCTACACCTTC	CASRKQGPTGYGYTF
TRBV18	TRBJ2-1	.	.	TGTGCCAGCTCACCACGGGCAGCTGAGCAGTTCTTC	CASSPRAAEQFF
TRBV5-1	TRBJ2-5	.	TRBD2	TGCGCCAGCAGCTTGGTATCTAGCGGGAGAATAGAGACCCAGTACTTC	CASSLVSSGRIETQYF
TRBV6-1	TRBJ2-7	.	TRBD2	TGTGCCAGCAGTCGGGGAGGGAGCTACGAGCAGTACTTC	CASSRGGSYEQYF
TRBV5-1	TRBJ2-3	.	TRBD2	TGCGCCAGCAGCTACATAGCGGGAGAGGGGACAGATACGCAGTATTTT	CASSYIAGEGTDTQYF
TRBV5-1	TRBJ1-2	.	.	TGCGCCAGCAGCTTCACGACATCTGCCTATGGCTACACCTTC	CASSFTTSAYGYTF
TRBV27	TRBJ2-7	.	TRBD2	TGTGCCAGCAGCCCGGGGGGTAGCGGGAGACTGTACGAGCAGTACTTC	CASSPGGSGRLYEQYF
TRBV18	TRBJ2-5	.	.	TGTGCCAGCTCACCTATAGATGGGCAGCAAGAGACCCAGTACTTC	CASSPIDGQQETQYF
TRBV27	TRBJ2-3	.	TRBD1	TGTGCCAGCAGCCGAGGGACAGGGCCCCCCACAGATACGCAGTATTTT	CASSRGTGPPTDTQYF
TRBV28	TRBJ1-5	medium-sized	.	TGTGCCAGCAGTTTGGGCAGGTCGAATCAGCCCCAGCATTTT	CASSLGRSNQPQHF
TRBV7-8	TRBJ2-7	.	.	TGTGCCAGCAGCTTAGGCTGGACTGACGAGCAGTACTTC	CASSLGWTDEQYF
TRBV9	TRBJ1-4	.	TRBD1	TGTGCCAGCACCCCGGGGACAGCCGATGAAAAACTGTTTTTT	CASTPGTADEKLFF
TRBV19	TRBJ2-7	.	TRBD1	TGTGCCAGTAGTATGACGGGACAGAGACTCTACGAGCAGTACTTC	CASSMTGQRLYEQYF
TRBV27	TRBJ2-5	.	TRBD2	TGTGCCAGCAGTTTGGGGGGGGTAAAGGCCCAGTACTTC	CASSLGGVKAQYF
TRBV19	TRBJ1-1	few	.	TGTGCCAGTAGTACTCTGCCGGGGAGGGCCCACACTGAAGCTTTCTTT	CASSTLPGRAHTEAFF
TRBV7-6	TRBJ2-1	.	.	TGTGCCAGCAGCCACCGGACAGACCTAAGTGGTGAGCAGTTCTTC	CASSHRTDLSGEQFF
TRBV2	TRBJ1-3	.	.	TGTGCCAGCAGGGCAGGGGGAAACACCATATATTTT	CASRAGGNTIYF
TRBV12-2	TRBJ1-2	.	.	TGTGCAAGTCGCTTAGGACAGGGTGGTGCTAACTATGGTTACACCTTC	CASRLGQGGANYGYTF
TRBV6-5	TRBJ1-1	.	TRBD1	TGTGCCAGCAGTGCTCCGGGACAGGGGAACACTGAAGCTTTCTTT	CASSAPGQGNTEAFF
TRBV12-5	TRBJ1-1	few	.	TGTGCTAGTGGTTTAAGTCGGGGGTATGCTTTCTTT	CASGLSRGYAFF
TRBV5-6	TRBJ1-5	.	TRBD1	TGTGCCAGCAGTCATAGCCGGGACAGGGACCGGGGCAATCAGCCCCAGCATTTT	CASSHSRDRDRGNQPQHF
TRBV27	TRBJ2-1	few	.	TGTGCCAGCAGAGTATCTAGTTCTGTCGGAAACAATGAGCAGTTCTTC	CASRVSSSVGNNEQFF
TRBV6-1	TRBJ2-1	once	.	TGTGCCAGCAGTGAAGGACGGGGGATGGCTCATTGGGAGCAGTTCTTC	CASSEGRGMAHWEQFF
TRBV29-1	TRBJ1-1	.	.	TGCAGCGTTGGAGACTTAAGGGGTAAGGAAGCTTTCTTT	CSVGDLRGKEAFF
TRBV6-5	TRBJ2-7	.	TRBD1	TGTGCCAGCAGTTTCGGACAGGGCAGGTACGAGCAGTACTTC	CASSFGQGRYEQYF
TRBV10-2	TRBJ2-2	.	TRBD1	TGCGCCAGCAGTGTACAGGGGGCCCTAACCGGGGAGCTGTTTTTT	CASSVQGALTGELFF
TRBV30	TRBJ1-2	.	TRBD1	TGTGCCTGGAGCGAACAGGGGGCGGGGGGCTACACCTTC	CAWSEQGAGGYTF
TRBV6-5	TRBJ1-2	.	.	TGTGCCAGCAGGACCGGGTCCCTGAAGGGCTACACCTTC	CASRTGSLKGYTF
TRBV4-1	TRBJ1-4	.	.	TGCGCCAGCTCCGAAGAAGGGGGGGGAGGAAAACTGTTTTTT	CASSEEGGGGKLFF
TRBV5-1	TRBJ2-7	.	TRBD1	TGCGCCAGCAGCTTAGGGGACAGGGCCTACGAGCAGTACTTC	CASSLGDRAYEQYF
TRBV19	TRBJ2-7	.	.	TGTGCCAGTAGTATCCAACAGGATTTTATTCTTTCCTACGAGCAGTACTTC	CASSIQQDFILSYEQYF